This T cell receptor (beta chain) came from a study of PD-1 blockade in classical Hodgkin lymphoma. Looking at the study overall: Patients had nivolumab dosed at 3 mg/kg, delivered intravenously every 2 weeks.

The CDR3 is 17 residues long. Germline CDR1 WNHNN, CDR2 SYGVQD (reference sequence). V dropped 0 bases and J dropped 0; count of bases not matched to a gene: 4. Method: immunoSEQ multiplex PCR; TCRdb's copy keeps in-frame clones and lacks some. Of tens of thousands of clones listed, about 87% are singletons. Study-wide points: The authors have not defined what causes the repertoire differences, possibly disease activity or prior therapy. Patients who responded completely had about the same baseline diversity as newly diagnosed patients. CD4+ TCR diversity rose significantly by C4D1, and CD8+ TCR diversity did not.

Note on this clone: Its specificity is unknown.

Each patient relapsed following autologous stem cell transplantation, and prior brentuximab vedotin exposure differed. The sequence was obtained from a human donor with classical Hodgkin lymphoma. The specimen was peripheral blood mononuclear cells (PBMCs), collected at baseline. The chain couples TRBV10-1 to TRBJ1-3; the match to TRBD1 covers 8 bases. Here the CDR3 DNA reads TGCGCCAGCAGTGAGTCGGGACAGGACTACTCTGGAAACACCATATATTTT. Protein sequence: CASSESGQDYSGNTIYF.